The 10 T cell receptor beta chains below were found in one sample sequenced in a study of lymphopenia after photon versus proton radiotherapy. Clones were read by immunoSEQ multiplex PCR, and TCRdb kept only the in-frame ones, dropping some. There are 75,000 or so clones in the sample; around four fifths occur only once, and over 1.1% lies in the top ten. Sequences were derived from peripheral blood, sampled from a patient treated with proton-based radiotherapy. These receptors were collected from a man aged 55-75 years with pancreatic cancer.

V gene TRBV10-2 combines with J gene TRBJ2-1; TRBD2 aligns across 10 bases. This CDR3 is built from 14 residues. Germline CDR1 and CDR2: WSHSY and SAAADI. J was trimmed by 6 bases and V by 3 bases; bases with no gene match: 2. The CDR3 DNA reads as TGCGCCAGCAGTGATGCTAGCGGGGGCAATGAGCAGTTCTTC. Translated: CASSDASGGNEQFF.

V gene TRBV6-4 combines with J gene TRBJ2-2; no firm D call. Germline CDR1 reads MRHNA; CDR2 reads SNTAGT. CDR3 length equals 14 residues. Trimming left V 0 bases short and J 4 bases short, with 6 bases between. CDR3 sequence reads: CASSDSAFTGELFF. Written as DNA, the CDR3 is TGTGCCAGCAGTGACTCGGCCTTCACCGGGGAGCTGTTTTTT.

The rearrangement joins TRBV11-2 to TRBJ1-1; possibly TRBD1 for D (5 bases). This CDR3 spans 16 amino acids. From germline, CDR1 is SGHAT and CDR2 FQNNGV. Trimming took off 2 bases at V and 0 bases at J, with 13 bases between the two ends. This CDR3 reads CASSLQGGSMNTEAFF. Written as DNA, the CDR3 is TGTGCCAGCAGCTTACAGGGCGGGTCAATGAACACTGAAGCTTTCTTT.

V usage is TRBV27 and J usage is TRBJ1-4; perhaps TRBD1 as D (6 bases). The CDR3 totals 15 residues. Germline V gene lookup returns CDR1 MNHEY and CDR2 SMNVEV (reference sequence). V lost 6 bases and J lost 3, with 14 bases in between. CDR3 DNA: TGTGCCAGCAGGCTCCAAGGGGGACCTAATGAAAAACTGTTTTTT. It specifies CASRLQGGPNEKLFF.

The CDR3 loop is CASSAWGRETQYF. CDR3 coding DNA: TGTGCCAGCAGTGCATGGGGGAGAGAGACCCAGTACTTC. The V call is TRBV25-1, the J call TRBJ2-5, with D tentatively TRBD1 or TRBD2 (5 bases each). From germline, CDR1 is MGHDK and CDR2 SYGVNS. V was clipped by 4 bases and J by 4 bases, with 10 bases between them. There are 13 residues in the CDR3.

This chain links TRBV5-1 with TRBJ2-1; 10 bases fit TRBD1. The CDR3 length is 19 residues. CDR1 SGHRS and CDR2 YFSETQ come from the germline V gene. V was clipped by 1 base and J by 0 bases; unmatched bases: 10. The DNA of the CDR3 is TGCGCCAGCAGCTTGACGGGACAGGGGTTTTTGCTCTCCTACAATGAGCAGTTCTTC. Translating gives CASSLTGQGFLLSYNEQFF.

This chain joins TRBV5-5 and TRBJ1-3, with D tentatively TRBD1 (5 bases). The CDR3 is 15 amino acids. Trimming took 2 bases from V and 3 from J, leaving 12 bases between them. Per germline, CDR1 SGHKS and CDR2 YYEKEE (reference sequence). The CDR3 reads CASSFAGRYGNTIYF. The CDR3 region has the DNA TGTGCCAGCAGCTTCGCAGGGAGATATGGAAACACCATATATTTT.

This sequence joins TRBV29-1 and TRBJ2-2; D unresolved. This CDR3 is built from 12 residues. Germline assignment: CDR1 SQVTM and CDR2 ANQGSEA. Trimming pared 7 bases from V and 4 bases from J, leaving 10 bases between. The CDR3 nucleotides read TGCAGCGCTAGGATGGCCACCGGGGAGCTGTTTTTT. Protein product: CSARMATGELFF.

The chain uses TRBV11-2 and TRBJ2-2; the D call may be TRBD1 or TRBD2 (5 bases each). This CDR3 region has 15 residues. Germline lookup yields CDR1 SGHAT and CDR2 FQNNGV. The V end was cut by 4 bases, the J end by 4 bases, with 13 bases between. CDR3 sequence: CASSSPFGGTGELFF. The CDR3 bases are TGTGCCAGCAGCTCCCCTTTTGGGGGCACCGGGGAGCTGTTTTTT. Full variable domain (outside the CDR3, taken from reference TRBV11-2 and TRBJ2-2): EAGVAQSPRYKIIEKRQSVAFWCNPISGHATLYWYQQILGQGPKLLIQFQNNGVVDDSQLPKDRFSAERLKGVDSTLKIQPAKLEDSAVYLCASSSPFGGTGELFFGEGSRLTVL.

The gene calls are TRBV5-6 and TRBJ1-1; 7 positions match TRBD1. The length of the CDR3 is 17 residues. In germline, CDR1 is SGHDT, CDR2 YYEEEE. Unmatched junction bases numbered 13, after V lost 4 bases and J lost 1 base. In nucleotides, the CDR3 is TGTGCCAGCAGCACGATGCAAAACAGGGGAAGGAACACTGAAGCTTTCTTT. The encoded protein is CASSTMQNRGRNTEAFF.